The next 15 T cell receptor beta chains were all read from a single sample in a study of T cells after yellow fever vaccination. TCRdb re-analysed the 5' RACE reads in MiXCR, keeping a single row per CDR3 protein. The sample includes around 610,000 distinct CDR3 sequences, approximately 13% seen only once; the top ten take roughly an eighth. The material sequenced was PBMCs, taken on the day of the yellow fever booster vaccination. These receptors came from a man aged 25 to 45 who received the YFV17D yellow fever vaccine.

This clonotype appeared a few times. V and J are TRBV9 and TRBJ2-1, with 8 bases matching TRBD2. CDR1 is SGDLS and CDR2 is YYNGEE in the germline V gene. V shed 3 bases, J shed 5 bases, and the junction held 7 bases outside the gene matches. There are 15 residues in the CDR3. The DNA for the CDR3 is TGTGCCAGCAGCGGTGATAGCGGGGCACACAATGAGCAGTTCTTC. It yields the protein CASSGDSGAHNEQFF.

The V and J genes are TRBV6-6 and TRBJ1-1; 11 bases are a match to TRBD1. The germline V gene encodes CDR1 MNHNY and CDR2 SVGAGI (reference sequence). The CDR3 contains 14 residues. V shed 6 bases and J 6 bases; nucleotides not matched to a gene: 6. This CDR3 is CASSQPGQGAEAFF. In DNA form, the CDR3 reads TGTGCCAGCAGCCAACCGGGACAGGGGGCTGAAGCTTTCTTT.

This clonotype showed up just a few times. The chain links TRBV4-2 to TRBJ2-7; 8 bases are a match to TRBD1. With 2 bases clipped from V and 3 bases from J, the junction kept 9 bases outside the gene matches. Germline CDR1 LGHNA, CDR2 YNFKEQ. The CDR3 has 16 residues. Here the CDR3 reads CASSQSVDRGFYEQYF. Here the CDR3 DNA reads TGTGCCAGCAGCCAATCCGTCGACAGGGGCTTCTACGAGCAGTACTTC.

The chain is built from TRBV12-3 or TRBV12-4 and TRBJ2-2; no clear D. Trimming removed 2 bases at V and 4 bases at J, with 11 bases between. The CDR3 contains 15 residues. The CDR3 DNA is TGTGCCAGCAGTTTAAGGGCAGGCCTCACCGGGGAGCTGTTTTTT. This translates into CASSLRAGLTGELFF.

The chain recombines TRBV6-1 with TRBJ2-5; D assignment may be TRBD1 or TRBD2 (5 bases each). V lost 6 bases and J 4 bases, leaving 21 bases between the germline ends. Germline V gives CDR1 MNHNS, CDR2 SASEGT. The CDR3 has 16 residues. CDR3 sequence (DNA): TGTGCCAGCAGCCACGGACTGACCGGCAGGGCAGAGACCCAGTACTTC. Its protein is CASSHGLTGRAETQYF.

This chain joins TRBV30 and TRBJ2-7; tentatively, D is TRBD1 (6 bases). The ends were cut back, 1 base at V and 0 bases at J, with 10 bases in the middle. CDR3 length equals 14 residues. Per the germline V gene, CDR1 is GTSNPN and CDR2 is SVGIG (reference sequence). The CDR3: CAWSAGQLSYEQYF. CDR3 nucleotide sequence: TGTGCCTGGAGTGCAGGACAGCTCTCCTACGAGCAGTACTTC.

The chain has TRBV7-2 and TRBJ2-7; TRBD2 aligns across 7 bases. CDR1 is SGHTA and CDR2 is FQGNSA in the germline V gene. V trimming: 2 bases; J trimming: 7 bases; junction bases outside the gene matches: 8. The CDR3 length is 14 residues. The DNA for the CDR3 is TGTGCCAGCAGCTTACAGCGGGACCTTTGGGAGCAGTACTTC. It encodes CASSLQRDLWEQYF.

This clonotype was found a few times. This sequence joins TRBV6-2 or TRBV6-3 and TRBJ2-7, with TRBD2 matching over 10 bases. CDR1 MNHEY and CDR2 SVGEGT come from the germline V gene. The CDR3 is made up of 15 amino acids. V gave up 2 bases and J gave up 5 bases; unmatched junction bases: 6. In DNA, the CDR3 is TGTGCCAGCAGTTACCCAAGCGGGAGGGCCAACGAGCAGTACTTC. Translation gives CASSYPSGRANEQYF.

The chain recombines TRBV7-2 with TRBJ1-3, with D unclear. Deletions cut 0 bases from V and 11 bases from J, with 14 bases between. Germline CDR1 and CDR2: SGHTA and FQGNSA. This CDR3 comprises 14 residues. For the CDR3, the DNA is TGTGCCAGCAGCTTAGCAGCTGGGCCTGAGGCCATATATTTT. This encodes CASSLAAGPEAIYF.

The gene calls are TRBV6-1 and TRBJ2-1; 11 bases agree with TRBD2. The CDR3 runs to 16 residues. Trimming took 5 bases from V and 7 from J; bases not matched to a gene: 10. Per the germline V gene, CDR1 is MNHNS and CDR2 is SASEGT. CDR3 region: CASSLWTSGSRNEQFF. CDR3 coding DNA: TGTGCCAGCAGTCTTTGGACTAGCGGGTCCAGAAATGAGCAGTTCTTC.

CDR3 sequence (DNA): TGTGCCAGCAGTGATTTCCCCACCCAAGGGTTCGCCTACGAGCAGTACTTC. Encoded protein: CASSDFPTQGFAYEQYF. V usage is TRBV6-1 and J usage is TRBJ2-7; no reliable D call. There are 17 residues in the CDR3. The V and J ends lost 3 bases and 2 bases respectively, with 20 bases between them. Per the germline V gene, CDR1 is MNHNS and CDR2 is SASEGT.

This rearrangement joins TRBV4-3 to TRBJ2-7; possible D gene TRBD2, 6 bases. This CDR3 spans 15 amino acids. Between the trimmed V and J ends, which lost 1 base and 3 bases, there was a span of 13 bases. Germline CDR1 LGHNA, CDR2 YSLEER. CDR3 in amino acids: CASSQGTIGDYEQYF. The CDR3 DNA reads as TGCGCCAGCAGCCAAGGGACTATCGGAGACTACGAGCAGTACTTC.

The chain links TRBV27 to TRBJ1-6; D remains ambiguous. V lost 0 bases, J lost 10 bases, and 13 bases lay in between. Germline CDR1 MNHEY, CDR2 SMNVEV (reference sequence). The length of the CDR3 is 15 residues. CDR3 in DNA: TGTGCCAGCAGTTTATCGTTAGGACTTCGGTCACCCCTCCACTTT. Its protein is CASSLSLGLRSPLHF.

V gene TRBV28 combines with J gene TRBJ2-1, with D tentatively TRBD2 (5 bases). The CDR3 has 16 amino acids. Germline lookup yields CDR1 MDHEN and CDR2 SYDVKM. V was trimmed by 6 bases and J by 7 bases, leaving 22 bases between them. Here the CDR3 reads CASSPPVGARANEQFF. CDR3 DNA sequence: TGTGCCAGCAGCCCCCCAGTGGGAGCGCGAGCTAATGAGCAGTTCTTC.

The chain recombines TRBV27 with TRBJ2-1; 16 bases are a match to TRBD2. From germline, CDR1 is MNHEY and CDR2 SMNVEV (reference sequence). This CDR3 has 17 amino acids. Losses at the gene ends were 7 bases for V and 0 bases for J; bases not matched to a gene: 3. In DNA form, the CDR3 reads TGTGCCAGCAAGGGACTAGCGGGAGGGAGCTCCTACAATGAGCAGTTCTTC. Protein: CASKGLAGGSSYNEQFF.